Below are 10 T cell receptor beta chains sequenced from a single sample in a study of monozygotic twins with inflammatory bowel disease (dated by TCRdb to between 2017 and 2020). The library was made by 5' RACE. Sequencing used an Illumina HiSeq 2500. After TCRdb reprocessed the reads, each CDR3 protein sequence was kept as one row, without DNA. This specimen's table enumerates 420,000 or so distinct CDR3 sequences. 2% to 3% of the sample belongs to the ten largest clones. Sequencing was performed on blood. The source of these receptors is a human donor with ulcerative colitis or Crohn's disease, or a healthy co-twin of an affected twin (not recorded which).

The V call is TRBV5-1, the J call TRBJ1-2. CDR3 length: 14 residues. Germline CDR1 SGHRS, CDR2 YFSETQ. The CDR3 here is CASSLVVSEIGYTF.

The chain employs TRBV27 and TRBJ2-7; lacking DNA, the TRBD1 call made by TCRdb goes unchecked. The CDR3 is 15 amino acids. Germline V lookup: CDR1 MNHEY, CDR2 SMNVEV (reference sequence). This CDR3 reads CASSFGGQVIYEQYF.

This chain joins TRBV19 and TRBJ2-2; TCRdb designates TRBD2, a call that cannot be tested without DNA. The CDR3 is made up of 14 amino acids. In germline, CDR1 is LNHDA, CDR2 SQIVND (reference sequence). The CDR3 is CASSIARQTGELFF.

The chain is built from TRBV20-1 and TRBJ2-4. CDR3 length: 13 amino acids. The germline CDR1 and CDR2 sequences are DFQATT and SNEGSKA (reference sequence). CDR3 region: CSARVGTKNIQYF.

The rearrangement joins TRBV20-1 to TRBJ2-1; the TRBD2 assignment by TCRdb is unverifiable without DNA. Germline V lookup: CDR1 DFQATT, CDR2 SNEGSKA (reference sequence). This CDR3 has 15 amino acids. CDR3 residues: CSARDKTSGSWEQFF.

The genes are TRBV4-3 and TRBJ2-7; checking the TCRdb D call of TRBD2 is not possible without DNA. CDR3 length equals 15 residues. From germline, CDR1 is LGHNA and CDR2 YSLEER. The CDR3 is CASSRDEAGSYEQYF.

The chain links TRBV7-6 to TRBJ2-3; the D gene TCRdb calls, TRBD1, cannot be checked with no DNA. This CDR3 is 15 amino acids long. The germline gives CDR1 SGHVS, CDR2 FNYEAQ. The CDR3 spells CASSLGGRDTDTQYF.

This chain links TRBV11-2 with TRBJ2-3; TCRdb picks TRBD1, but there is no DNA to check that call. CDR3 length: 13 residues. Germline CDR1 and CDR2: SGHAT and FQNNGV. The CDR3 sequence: CASSPLWSTAQYF.

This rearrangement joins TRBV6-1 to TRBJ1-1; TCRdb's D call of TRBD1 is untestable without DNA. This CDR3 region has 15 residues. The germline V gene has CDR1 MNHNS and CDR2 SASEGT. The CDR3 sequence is CASREDRVVHTEAFF.

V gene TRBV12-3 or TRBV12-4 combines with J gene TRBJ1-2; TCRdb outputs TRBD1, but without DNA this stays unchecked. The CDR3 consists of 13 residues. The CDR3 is CASSRQGDLGYTF.